This TCR beta chain was sequenced in a study of T cells after yellow fever vaccination. Germline CDR1 reads SGHTA; CDR2 reads FQGNSA. Trimming took 5 bases from V and 5 from J; bases not matched to a gene: 4. The CDR3 loop spans 13 amino acids. Findings and caveats of the study: Weaker, the secondary response had a peak occurring faster, on day 5 versus 15.

5'RACE template switching generated TCR cDNA, adding a universal primer site and UMIs. TCRdb re-called the 5' RACE reads through MiXCR, storing one row per CDR3 protein. The sample has some 670,000 distinct CDR3 sequences, approximately 13% seen once. The table lists this clonotype with a few counts. What it binds is unknown. Here the sequenced sample was PBMCs, taken on the day of the yellow fever booster vaccination. This rearrangement joins TRBV7-2 to TRBJ2-5; 8 bases are shared with TRBD2. The receptor was derived from a man aged 25-45 years who received the YFV17D yellow fever vaccine. The CDR3 here is CASSPGGTETQYF. The CDR3 nucleotides read TGTGCCAGCAGCCCGGGAGGGACGGAGACCCAGTACTTC.